This T cell receptor (beta chain) came from a study of CD8 T cells in ankylosing spondylitis. Overall study findings and caveats: In ankylosing spondylitis patients, matched synovial fluid reportedly showed significant enrichment of disease-linked clones. Made up of eight highly homologous variants, a TCR beta motif appeared characteristic of ankylosing spondylitis blood. Earlier studies detected some motif variants in reactive arthritis synovial fluid and blood.

The V gene lost 1 base and the J gene lost 0 bases, with 4 bases spanning the gap. This CDR3 region has 14 residues. Per the germline V gene, CDR1 is DFQATT and CDR2 is SNEGSKA (reference sequence). Library preparation for TCR beta used quantitative 5'-RACE with molecular barcodes. TCRdb ran MiXCR on the 5' RACE reads and lists one entry per CDR3 protein. Of 200,000 to 250,000 distinct CDR3 sequences listed, roughly 24% are singletons. Comment on this clonotype: The antigen remains undetermined.

The sequenced sample was blood, either unsorted or a sorted T cell fraction (not recorded which). This clonotype originated in a male donor with ankylosing spondylitis or in good health (not recorded which). The chain employs TRBV20-1 and TRBJ2-6; unclear D gene. The CDR3 DNA follows: TGCAGTGCTAGAGGACACTCTGGGGCCAACGTCCTGACTTTC. Protein: CSARGHSGANVLTF.